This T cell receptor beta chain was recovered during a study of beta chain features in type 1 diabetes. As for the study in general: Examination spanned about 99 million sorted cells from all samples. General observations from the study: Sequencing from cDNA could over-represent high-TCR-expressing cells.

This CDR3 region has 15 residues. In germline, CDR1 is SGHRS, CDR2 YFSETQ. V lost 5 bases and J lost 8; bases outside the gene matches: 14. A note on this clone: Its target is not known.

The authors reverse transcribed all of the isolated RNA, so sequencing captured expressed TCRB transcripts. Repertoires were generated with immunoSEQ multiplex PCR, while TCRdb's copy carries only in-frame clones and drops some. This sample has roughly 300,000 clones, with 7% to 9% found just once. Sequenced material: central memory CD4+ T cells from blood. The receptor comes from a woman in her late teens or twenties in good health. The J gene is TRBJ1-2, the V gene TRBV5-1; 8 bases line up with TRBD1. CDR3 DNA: TGCGCCAGCAGTTCCCGAGGACAGGGTATTGAAGGCTACACCTTC. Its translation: CASSSRGQGIEGYTF. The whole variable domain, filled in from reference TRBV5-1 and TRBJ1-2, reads KAGVTQTPRYLIKTRGQQVTLSCSPISGHRSVSWYQQTPGQGLQFLFEYFSETQRNKGNFPGRFSGRQFSNSRSEMNVSTLELGDSALYLCASSSRGQGIEGYTFGSGTRLTVV.